This TCR beta chain emerged from a study of T cells after yellow fever vaccination. Regarding the study as a whole: Contaminating bulk clonotypes could be abundant in FACS-sorted repertoires. Of the clonotypes, a small share occurred in both CD4 and CD8 compartments. Researchers report a weaker secondary response that nonetheless peaked faster, day 5 versus 15.

The CDR3 runs to 14 residues. The ends were cut back, 6 bases at V and 6 bases at J, with 15 bases in the middle. This clonotype has at least ten counts. Its antigen is as yet unknown. As TCR cDNA was made by 5'RACE template switching, a universal primer site and UMIs were added. MiXCR was run by TCRdb on the 5' RACE reads, yielding one entry per CDR3 protein. The sample has fewer than 90,000 distinct CDR3 sequences; approximately 7.7% are singletons. The V gene is TRBV12-3 or TRBV12-4, the J gene TRBJ2-1; maybe TRBD2 (7 bases). This TCR derives from a man between 18 and 35 years old who received the YFV17D yellow fever vaccine. Specimen: CD8+ T cells sorted from PBMCs, collected roughly 5 days after the first yellow fever vaccination. CDR3 nucleotide sequence: TGTGCCAGCAGCCCCCCCGGGGGGCGCAATGAGCAGTTCTTC. It is translated as CASSPPGGRNEQFF.